The source of this TCR beta chain is a study of naive and memory T cell subsets. This clonotype was seen more than once but under ten times. An equimolar mix of two oligonucleotides served as the beta constant-region primer for TRBC1 and TRBC2. A single record per CDR3 protein comes from TCRdb applying MiXCR to the UMI-ligation and nested PCR reads. The sample lists about 90,000 distinct CDR3 sequences; roughly 7% were seen once. Cells stained for CD3, CD4, CD8, CD45RA and CD27 were sorted into four subsets. The source of this sequence is a human donor in good health. The specimen sequenced was central memory CD4+ T cells from blood.

CDR3 protein: CAISPNGVEQFF. The CDR3 DNA reads TGTGCCATCAGTCCGAACGGAGTTGAGCAGTTCTTC. The chain combines TRBV10-3 with TRBJ2-1, with D hard to call. Germline values: CDR1 ENHRY, CDR2 SYGVKD. V lost 5 bases and J 9 bases, leaving 11 bases between the germline ends. The CDR3 extends over 12 amino acids.